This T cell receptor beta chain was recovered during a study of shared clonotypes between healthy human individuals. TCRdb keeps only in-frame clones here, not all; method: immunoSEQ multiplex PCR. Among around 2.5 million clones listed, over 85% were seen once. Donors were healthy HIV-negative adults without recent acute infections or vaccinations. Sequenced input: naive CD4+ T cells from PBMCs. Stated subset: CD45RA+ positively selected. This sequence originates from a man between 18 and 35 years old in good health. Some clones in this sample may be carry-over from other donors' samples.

DNA for the CDR3: TGTGCCAGCACTAGCGGGCCCTTCGGTACCGAGCAGTACTTC. It yields the protein CASTSGPFGTEQYF. The chain combines TRBV2 with TRBJ2-7, with 8 positions matching TRBD2. CDR1 and CDR2 (germline): SNHLY, FYNNEI. CDR3 size: 14 residues. V dropped 7 bases and J dropped 6; count of bases not matched to a gene: 11.